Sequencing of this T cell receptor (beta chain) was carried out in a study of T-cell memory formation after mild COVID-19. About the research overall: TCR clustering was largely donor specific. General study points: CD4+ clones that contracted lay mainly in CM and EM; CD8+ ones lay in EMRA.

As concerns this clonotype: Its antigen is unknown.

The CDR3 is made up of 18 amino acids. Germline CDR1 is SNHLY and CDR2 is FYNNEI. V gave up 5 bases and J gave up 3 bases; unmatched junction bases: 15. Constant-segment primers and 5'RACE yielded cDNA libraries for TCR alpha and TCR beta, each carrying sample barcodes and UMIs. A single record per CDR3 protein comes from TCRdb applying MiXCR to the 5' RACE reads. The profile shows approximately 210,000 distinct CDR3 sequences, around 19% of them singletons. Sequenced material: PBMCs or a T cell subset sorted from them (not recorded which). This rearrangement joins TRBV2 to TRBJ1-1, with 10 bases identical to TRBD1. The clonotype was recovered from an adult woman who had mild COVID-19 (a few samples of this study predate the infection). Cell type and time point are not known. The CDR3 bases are TGTGCCAGCAGTTGGATCCCGGGACAGGGGATTGAGGACACTGAAGCTTTCTTT. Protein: CASSWIPGQGIEDTEAFF.